A single sample is the source of the 29 T cell receptor beta chains below, sequenced in a study of cytomegalovirus exposure and HLA in healthy donors (dated by TCRdb to the late 2010s). The library was generated by the immunoSEQ multiplex PCR assay. For the multiplex PCR, a mixture combining 60 forward primers for TCR Vbeta segments and 13 reverse primers for TCR Jbeta segments was used. TCRdb holds this immuneACCESS table with in-frame rearrangements only. Some clones are missing; in checked studies, unresolved V genes explain under half, and the rest has no known cause. For this sample the table gives approximately 130,000 clones, of which 75% to 90% were detected only once. The ten largest clones represent under 7% of the sample. Sequencing input: PBMCs. These receptors originate from a woman in her 30s in good health and CMV-seropositive.

This rearrangement joins TRBV28 to TRBJ2-2; possibly TRBD2 for D (7 bases). With 6 bases removed from V and 6 bases from J, the gap between germline ends came to 20 bases. Germline CDR1 MDHEN, CDR2 SYDVKM. This CDR3 has 16 residues. The CDR3 region is CASSLDGGAKAGELFF. The CDR3 DNA follows: TGTGCCAGCAGCCTCGATGGGGGGGCGAAAGCCGGGGAGCTGTTTTTT. The whole variable domain, remainder taken from reference TRBV28 and TRBJ2-2, is DVKVTQSSRYLVKRTGEKVFLECVQDMDHENMFWYRQDPGLGLRLIYFSYDVKMKEKGDIPEGYSVSREKKERFSLILESASTNQTSMYLCASSLDGGAKAGELFFGEGSRLTVL.

The chain links TRBV6-6 to TRBJ1-5, with a tentative D call TRBD1 (6 bases). Germline CDR1 MNHNY, CDR2 SVGAGI (reference sequence). V was shortened by 5 bases and J by 9 bases, with 11 bases between the two germline ends. This CDR3 spans 12 amino acids. The DNA of the CDR3 is TGTGCCAGCAGTCCTACAGGGAGGCCCCAGCATTTT. Protein product: CASSPTGRPQHF.

The chain carries TRBV19 and TRBJ1-1, with D unresolved. The CDR3 is 12 amino acids. The V and J ends lost 7 bases and 1 base respectively, with 7 bases between them. Germline CDR1 and CDR2: LNHDA and SQIVND (reference sequence). Here the CDR3 reads CASTSSNTEAFF. The CDR3 coding sequence is TGTGCCAGTACCTCCTCGAACACTGAAGCTTTCTTT.

This chain links TRBV2 with TRBJ2-3, with 7 bases that match TRBD1. This CDR3 has 15 amino acids. The trim removed 7 bases at V and 3 bases at J, leaving 10 bases unmatched. CDR1 and CDR2 (germline): SNHLY, FYNNEI. CDR3 nucleotides: TGTGCCAGCATCCAGACAGGGATGAGTACAGATACGCAGTATTTT. Its translation: CASIQTGMSTDTQYF.

This clone has only one observation. The chain employs TRBV7-9 and TRBJ1-1; possibly TRBD1 for D (6 bases). Germline CDR1 and CDR2: SEHNR and FQNEAQ (reference sequence). CDR3 length equals 13 residues. V lost 4 bases, J lost 4 bases, and 10 bases lay in between. CDR3 DNA sequence: TGTGCCAGCAGCTCGCAGGGGAGCACTGAAGCTTTCTTT. It translates to CASSSQGSTEAFF.

The chain combines TRBV4-1 with TRBJ1-4, with D uncertain. The CDR3 extends over 16 amino acids. In germline, CDR1 is MGHRA, CDR2 YSYEKL. V lost 1 base and J 14 bases, leaving 23 bases between the germline ends. CDR3 residues: CASSQAGLLAVGELFF. For the CDR3, the DNA is TGCGCCAGCAGCCAAGCGGGATTGTTGGCTGTTGGAGAGCTGTTTTTT.

This clone was counted a single time. In nucleotides, the CDR3 is TGTGCCAGCAGCCCCACTAGCCCTCCCTACGAGCAGTACTTC. Translating it yields CASSPTSPPYEQYF. J is TRBJ2-7 and V is TRBV5-6; maybe TRBD2 (6 bases). The length of the CDR3 is 14 residues. Germline V lookup: CDR1 SGHDT, CDR2 YYEEEE. The V end lost 4 bases, the J end lost 2 bases, and 13 bases lay between the germline ends.

The chain combines TRBV7-2 with TRBJ1-3; maybe TRBD1 (5 bases). The V end was cut by 8 bases, the J end by 0 bases, with 14 bases between. The CDR3 runs to 15 residues. Per germline, CDR1 SGHTA and CDR2 FQGNSA. The CDR3 loop is CASGAEGVSGNTIYF. For the CDR3, the DNA is TGTGCCAGCGGGGCCGAAGGCGTCTCTGGAAACACCATATATTTT. The whole variable domain, filled in from reference TRBV7-2 and TRBJ1-3, reads GAGVSQSPSNKVTEKGKDVELRCDPISGHTALYWYRQSLGQGLEFLIYFQGNSAPDKSGLPSDRFSAERTGGSVSTLTIQRTQQEDSAVYLCASGAEGVSGNTIYFGEGSWLTVV.

This clone was picked up one time. The rearrangement links TRBV5-4 to TRBJ2-3, with 9 bases identical to TRBD2. CDR3 length: 16 residues. J lost 3 bases, V lost 1 base, and 6 bases had no gene match. CDR1 and CDR2 (germline): SGHNT, YYREEE (reference sequence). The chain's CDR3 is CASSLRAGGPTDTQYF. The CDR3 nucleotides are TGTGCCAGCAGCTTGAGGGCGGGGGGGCCGACAGATACGCAGTATTTT.

The genes are TRBV27 and TRBJ2-7; TRBD2 agrees at 7 bases. The V gene's germline CDR1 is MNHEY and CDR2 SMNVEV (reference sequence). The CDR3 has 14 amino acids. Trimming removed 6 bases from V and 0 bases from J; junction bases left unmatched: 5. DNA for the CDR3: TGTGCCAGCAGACCAGCGGGGAGCTCCTACGAGCAGTACTTC. This sequence encodes CASRPAGSSYEQYF.

The chain combines TRBV28 with TRBJ1-1; TRBD1 matches at 7 bases. The CDR3 sequence is 14 residues long. V was clipped by 4 bases and J by 4 bases; unmatched bases: 6. Germline V gene data show CDR1 as MDHEN and CDR2 as SYDVKM. The CDR3 reads CASSSQGRVTEAFF. The DNA for the CDR3 is TGTGCCAGCAGTTCACAGGGGAGAGTCACTGAAGCTTTCTTT.

This clone was recorded only once. The chain joins TRBV6-1 to TRBJ2-4; a weak D match, TRBD1 (5 bases). CDR3 length: 14 amino acids. The V end was cut by 2 bases, the J end by 5 bases, with 10 bases between. Germline loops: CDR1 MNHNS, CDR2 SASEGT. The DNA of the CDR3 is TGTGCCAGCAGTGAAAATTCAGGGCAAAACATTCAGTACTTC. Translated, it gives CASSENSGQNIQYF.

Only one count was recorded for this clone. This chain connects TRBV2 to TRBJ2-7; 11 nucleotides agree with TRBD2. The CDR3 covers 15 residues. Trimming at V came to 11 bases and at J to 0 bases, leaving 9 bases not matched to a gene. Germline CDR1 reads SNHLY; CDR2 reads FYNNEI. The CDR3 here is CAWNGLAGPSYEQYF. In nucleotides, the CDR3 is TGTGCCTGGAATGGACTAGCGGGTCCCTCCTACGAGCAGTACTTC.

Comment on this clone: This specimen includes other DNA sequences encoding the same CDR3. J is TRBJ1-1 and V is TRBV5-1, with D hard to call. V gave up 0 bases and J gave up 5 bases, with 8 bases separating them. The V gene's germline CDR1 is SGHRS and CDR2 YFSETQ. This CDR3 comprises 13 residues. CDR3 bases: TGCGCCAGCAGCTTGGGTCGGGATACTGAAGCTTTCTTT. This gives the protein CASSLGRDTEAFF.

This clone was detected a few times. V gene TRBV4-1 combines with J gene TRBJ2-2; no firm D call. Looked up from germline, CDR1 is MGHRA and CDR2 is YSYEKL. CDR3 size: 17 residues. V shed 3 bases and J shed 4 bases, with 18 bases lying between them. The CDR3 bases are TGCGCCAGCAGCCATATCTGGGCCGGCCGAAGCACCGGGGAGCTGTTTTTT. The encoded protein is CASSHIWAGRSTGELFF.

The V gene is TRBV27, the J gene TRBJ2-3, with TRBD2 matching 8 bases. The germline gives CDR1 MNHEY, CDR2 SMNVEV (reference sequence). The CDR3 spans 15 residues. J was trimmed by 4 bases and V by 4 bases; bases with no gene match: 7. The CDR3 loop is CASSWGAGVPDTQYF. The CDR3 nucleotides are TGTGCCAGCAGTTGGGGAGCGGGGGTGCCAGATACGCAGTATTTT.

The CDR3 nucleotides are TGTGCCAGCAGCGTAGCTCGAGGTGGAGTGAACACCGGGGAGCTGTTTTTT. Translation gives CASSVARGGVNTGELFF. The chain recombines TRBV9 with TRBJ2-2; no clear D. CDR3 length: 17 residues. Trimming cost V 0 bases and J 1 base, with 13 bases left between them. Germline CDR1 SGDLS, CDR2 YYNGEE.

The rearrangement joins TRBV9 to TRBJ2-2; TRBD2 is a possible D gene (6 bases). This CDR3 is built from 13 residues. Germline CDR1 and CDR2: SGDLS and YYNGEE. With 8 bases removed from V and 1 base from J, the gap between germline ends came to 9 bases. Written as DNA, the CDR3 is TGTGCCAGTCACGGGGGGAACACCGGGGAGCTGTTTTTT. Residues: CASHGGNTGELFF.

The V and J genes are TRBV6-6 and TRBJ1-1, with D perhaps TRBD1 (5 bases). Trimming removed 0 bases at V and 4 bases at J, with 15 bases between. The CDR3 runs to 16 residues. Germline V gene lookup returns CDR1 MNHNY and CDR2 SVGAGI (reference sequence). CDR3 coding DNA: TGTGCCAGCAGTTACTCTGGGCCTTCAAGGGGCACTGAAGCTTTCTTT. This encodes CASSYSGPSRGTEAFF.

The V and J genes are TRBV2 and TRBJ2-2, with no clear D. The CDR3 extends over 14 amino acids. V was trimmed by 4 bases and J by 0 bases, leaving 6 bases between them. Looked up from germline, CDR1 is SNHLY and CDR2 is FYNNEI. CDR3 protein: CASSGLSNTGELFF. The CDR3 bases are TGTGCCAGCAGTGGTCTGTCGAACACCGGGGAGCTGTTTTTT.

This clone was detected once. Distinct nucleotide sequences in the sample also encode this CDR3. The chain links TRBV6-1 to TRBJ2-3; D uncertain. Germline V gene data show CDR1 as MNHNS and CDR2 as SASEGT. The length of the CDR3 is 13 residues. Trimming shortened V by 4 bases and J by 1 base, and 6 bases separated the two germline ends. DNA for the CDR3: TGTGCCAGCAGTGGGCCAGGCACAGATACGCAGTATTTT. Protein sequence: CASSGPGTDTQYF.

CDR3 residues: CSVHGRGNYEQYF. The CDR3 DNA reads TGCAGCGTCCACGGTCGGGGAAACTACGAGCAGTACTTC. This chain connects TRBV29-1 to TRBJ2-7; weak D call: TRBD2 (5 bases). V was pared by 6 bases and J by 3 bases, with 15 bases between. CDR1 is SQVTM and CDR2 is ANQGSEA in the germline V gene. The CDR3 has 13 amino acids.

V is TRBV6-1 and J is TRBJ1-2; 8 bases match TRBD1. The CDR3 has 15 amino acids. V trimming: 4 bases; J trimming: 5 bases; junction bases outside the gene matches: 9. Germline CDR1 and CDR2: MNHNS and SASEGT. The CDR3 here is CASSARGREDYGYTF. The CDR3 DNA sequence: TGTGCCAGCAGTGCCAGGGGGCGAGAGGATTATGGCTACACCTTC.

The chain is built from TRBV9 and TRBJ2-3; possible D gene TRBD2, 6 bases. V lost 4 bases, J lost 3 bases, and 18 bases lay in between. The CDR3 length is 16 residues. Per germline, CDR1 SGDLS and CDR2 YYNGEE. This CDR3 reads CASSLDLRGETDTQYF. The CDR3 DNA reads as TGTGCCAGCAGCTTAGATCTTCGCGGGGAGACAGATACGCAGTATTTT. Using reference TRBV9 and TRBJ2-3 for the parts outside the CDR3, the full variable domain is DSGVTQTPKHLITATGQRVTLRCSPRSGDLSVYWYQQSLDQGLQFLIQYYNGEERAKGNILERFSAQQFPDLHSELNLSSLELGDSALYFCASSLDLRGETDTQYFGPGTRLTVL.

This chain connects TRBV7-8 to TRBJ1-1; D possibly corresponds to TRBD1 (6 bases). Germline assignment: CDR1 SGHVS and CDR2 FQNEAQ. The CDR3 spans 15 residues. The V and J ends lost 6 bases and 3 bases respectively, with 17 bases between them. Here the CDR3 DNA reads TGTGCCAGCAGGGGGGGAGGGGGACGGTACACTGAAGCTTTCTTT. It encodes CASRGGGGRYTEAFF. Based on the CDR3 plus reference TRBV7-8 and TRBJ1-1, the full variable domain is GAGVSQSPRYKVAKRGQDVALRCDPISGHVSLFWYQQALGQGPEFLTYFQNEAQLDKSGLPSDRFFAERPEGSVSTLKIQRTQQEDSAVYLCASRGGGGRYTEAFFGQGTRLTVV.

As regards this clone: This sample also contains other DNA sequences that code for the same CDR3. This chain uses TRBV28 with TRBJ2-7, with a weak D call TRBD2 (6 bases). Looked up from germline, CDR1 is MDHEN and CDR2 is SYDVKM. The CDR3 has 12 residues. V was clipped by 3 bases and J by 3 bases, with 6 bases between them. The CDR3 sequence is CASSLGGYEQYF. The CDR3 DNA is TGTGCCAGCAGTTTGGGGGGCTACGAGCAGTACTTC.

The rearrangement joins TRBV19 to TRBJ1-1, with D maybe TRBD1 (6 bases). Trimming stripped 3 bases from V and 1 base from J, with 6 bases between. Germline loops: CDR1 LNHDA, CDR2 SQIVND (reference sequence). CDR3 size: 13 residues. CDR3 sequence (DNA): TGTGCCAGTAGTATGACAGGGAACACTGAAGCTTTCTTT. Translation: CASSMTGNTEAFF.

For the CDR3, the DNA is TGTGCCAGCAGTTTATCACAATTGAACACTGAAGCTTTCTTT. Translating gives CASSLSQLNTEAFF. This chain joins TRBV27 and TRBJ1-1; the D is unclear. CDR3 size: 14 residues. V lost 0 bases and J 0 bases, leaving 5 bases between the germline ends. CDR1 is MNHEY and CDR2 is SMNVEV in the germline V gene (reference sequence).

The chain carries TRBV13 and TRBJ2-7, with D perhaps TRBD2 (5 bases). The CDR3 extends over 14 amino acids. V shed 3 bases and J shed 1 base, with 10 bases lying between them. Per the germline V gene, CDR1 is PRHDT and CDR2 is FYEKMQ (reference sequence). This chain's CDR3 is CASSFRTVSYEQYF. The CDR3 nucleotides are TGTGCCAGCAGCTTCAGGACTGTTTCCTACGAGCAGTACTTC. Full variable domain (remainder filled in from reference TRBV13 and TRBJ2-7): AAGVIQSPRHLIKEKRETATLKCYPIPRHDTVYWYQQGPGQDPQFLISFYEKMQSDKGSIPDRFSAQQFSDYHSELNMSSLELGDSALYFCASSFRTVSYEQYFGPGTRLTVT.